Sequencing of this T cell receptor (beta chain) was carried out in a study of response to subunit inactivated influenza vaccine. Whole-study findings and limits: New T cells are recruited in small numbers by each seasonal influenza vaccination, according to the authors' suggestion.

Notes on this clonotype: Its antigen is as yet unknown.

Each CDR3 protein gets one entry after TCRdb re-called the RT-PCR reads with MiXCR. The table shows 700,000 to 800,000 distinct CDR3 sequences, with around a sixth occurring only once. Source: PBMCs from blood, taken 4 to 6 days after vaccination. This clonotype was obtained from a man aged 50 to 60 who received an inactivated influenza vaccine.

Written as DNA, the CDR3 is TGCGCCAGCTCCTCGATTAAAGACAGGGTGTACAATGAGCAGTTCTTC. Protein product: CASSSIKDRVYNEQFF. The chain uses TRBV4-3 and TRBJ2-1; 7 bases line up with TRBD1. The CDR3 has 16 residues. Germline CDR1 is LGHNA and CDR2 is YSLEER. V lost 8 bases to trimming and J lost 4 bases; unmatched junction nucleotides: 14.